The 19 T cell receptor beta chains below all came from one sample that was sequenced in a study of cytomegalovirus exposure and HLA in healthy donors. This PCR relied on a set of 60 Vbeta primers and 13 Jbeta primers. TCRdb's copy holds only in-frame clones and misses some; the assay was immunoSEQ multiplex PCR. The data contain about 170,000 clones, around 78% of them singletons. The sequencing sample was made of PBMCs. These receptor sequences come from a woman aged 25-40 years in good health and CMV-seropositive.

The chain carries TRBV7-2 and TRBJ1-1; 8 positions match TRBD1. This CDR3 spans 14 amino acids. J was trimmed by 11 bases and V by 4 bases; bases with no gene match: 12. Germline loops: CDR1 SGHTA, CDR2 FQGNSA. CDR3 residues: CASSSGRTGFVAFF. The DNA for the CDR3 is TGTGCCAGCAGCTCTGGCCGGACAGGGTTTGTGGCTTTCTTT.

The gene calls are TRBV28 and TRBJ2-1, with 15 bases fitting TRBD2. This CDR3 is built from 20 residues. The V gene end was trimmed by 5 bases and the J gene end by 3 bases; junction bases not matched to a gene: 14. Per the germline V gene, CDR1 is MDHEN and CDR2 is SYDVKM. The CDR3 is CASSPGTSGGFQRIYNEQFF. CDR3 sequence (DNA): TGTGCCAGCAGTCCAGGGACTAGCGGGGGGTTCCAGCGAATCTACAATGAGCAGTTCTTC.

The CDR3 nucleotides read TGTGCCAGCAGTGTACAGGGGGTTAGCACTGAAGCTTTCTTT. Amino acid sequence: CASSVQGVSTEAFF. The V call is TRBV2, the J call TRBJ1-1; TRBD1 matches 8 bases. Trimming removed 4 bases from V and 4 bases from J; junction bases left unmatched: 5. The CDR3 extends over 14 amino acids. The germline V gene encodes CDR1 SNHLY and CDR2 FYNNEI.

This chain uses TRBV6-5 with TRBJ1-1; TRBD1 aligns across 7 bases. J lost 0 bases, V lost 6 bases, and 7 bases had no gene match. The germline CDR1 and CDR2 sequences are MNHEY and SVGAGI. The CDR3 is made up of 15 amino acids. The CDR3 DNA reads TGTGCCAGCAGCAAACGACAGGGCCTGAACACTGAAGCTTTCTTT. This translates into CASSKRQGLNTEAFF.

The chain recombines TRBV14 with TRBJ1-1, with TRBD1 matching 9 bases. CDR1 and CDR2 from the germline V gene are SGHDN and FVKESK. J lost 7 bases, V lost 4 bases, and 1 base had no gene match. CDR3 length: 12 residues. CDR3 in amino acids: CASSRTGVEAFF. CDR3 coding DNA: TGTGCCAGCAGCCGGACAGGGGTTGAAGCTTTCTTT.

This rearrangement joins TRBV5-1 to TRBJ2-7; a possible D gene is TRBD1 (6 bases). The CDR3 length is 14 residues. Trimming shortened V by 4 bases and J by 6 bases, and 17 bases separated the two germline ends. Germline CDR1 SGHRS, CDR2 YFSETQ. CDR3 DNA sequence: TGCGCCAGCAGCACCGACAGGACCGACTTCGAGCAGTACTTC. Translating it yields CASSTDRTDFEQYF.

This clone was counted a single time. The chain carries TRBV4-1 and TRBJ1-2; tentative D call: TRBD1 (5 bases). Trimming shortened V by 4 bases and J by 1 base, and 13 bases separated the two germline ends. Germline V lookup: CDR1 MGHRA, CDR2 YSYEKL. The CDR3 extends over 15 amino acids. This CDR3 is CASSPTDSLNYGYTF. In DNA form, the CDR3 reads TGCGCCAGCAGCCCAACTGACAGTCTTAACTATGGCTACACCTTC.

The chain recombines TRBV27 with TRBJ1-5; D is ambiguous. Germline lookup yields CDR1 MNHEY and CDR2 SMNVEV (reference sequence). This CDR3 comprises 13 residues. V was cut by 9 bases and J by 9 bases, with 18 bases left in between. The CDR3 sequence: CASAVGGLWPQHF. As DNA, the CDR3 is TGTGCCAGTGCCGTTGGCGGACTGTGGCCCCAGCATTTT.

The chain combines TRBV29-1 with TRBJ1-1, with D tentatively TRBD1 (5 bases). Germline V CDR1 and CDR2: SQVTM, ANQGSEA. The V gene lost 7 bases and the J gene lost 3 bases, with 18 bases spanning the gap. The CDR3 consists of 14 residues. CDR3 in DNA: TGCAGCGGCCACCGGCAGGGTATGGACACTGAAGCTTTCTTT. It codes for CSGHRQGMDTEAFF.

The chain has TRBV6-6 and TRBJ2-7; 7 positions agree with TRBD2. The trim removed 2 bases at V and 6 bases at J, leaving 10 bases unmatched. Per the germline V gene, CDR1 is MNHNY and CDR2 is SVGAGI (reference sequence). The CDR3 contains 15 residues. For the CDR3, the DNA is TGTGCCAGCAGTTACCCTATCGGCGGGAGAATCGAGCAGTACTTC. Translation gives CASSYPIGGRIEQYF.

The DNA for the CDR3 is TGTGCCAGCAGCCATAGCGGGGGGAACCTCTACGAGCAGTACTTC. Protein sequence: CASSHSGGNLYEQYF. This chain connects TRBV28 to TRBJ2-7; 10 nucleotides align to TRBD2. This CDR3 has 15 amino acids. Trimming at V came to 6 bases and at J to 3 bases, leaving 8 bases not matched to a gene. The germline V gene encodes CDR1 MDHEN and CDR2 SYDVKM.

The rearrangement uses TRBV9 and TRBJ2-1; 9 bases agree with TRBD2. Germline V gives CDR1 SGDLS, CDR2 YYNGEE. The CDR3 spans 16 residues. V lost 4 bases to trimming and J lost 2 bases; unmatched junction nucleotides: 7. The CDR3 bases are TGTGCCAGCAGCTCGGGCTCTAGCGGGGCCTACAATGAGCAGTTCTTC. It codes for CASSSGSSGAYNEQFF. Complete variable domain (other parts from reference TRBV9 and TRBJ2-1): DSGVTQTPKHLITATGQRVTLRCSPRSGDLSVYWYQQSLDQGLQFLIQYYNGEERAKGNILERFSAQQFPDLHSELNLSSLELGDSALYFCASSSGSSGAYNEQFFGPGTRLTVL.

This clone was detected only a few times. The chain is built from TRBV18 and TRBJ1-4; D remains ambiguous. The V end lost 6 bases, the J end lost 6 bases, and 11 bases lay between the germline ends. This CDR3 spans 13 amino acids. In germline, CDR1 is KGHSH, CDR2 LQKENI. CDR3: CASSPARDEKLFF. The CDR3 bases are TGTGCCAGCTCCCCCGCTCGGGATGAAAAACTGTTTTTT.

The gene calls are TRBV5-6 and TRBJ2-7; no definite D call. The CDR3 has 13 amino acids. Germline CDR1 reads SGHDT; CDR2 reads YYEEEE. Between the trimmed V and J ends, which lost 2 bases and 7 bases, there was a span of 13 bases. The CDR3 is CASSFRLSREQYF. CDR3 in DNA: TGTGCCAGCAGCTTTCGATTGTCGCGAGAGCAGTACTTC.

This clone turned up a few times. The genes are TRBV7-2 and TRBJ2-1, with TRBD2 matching 15 bases. The V and J ends lost 4 bases and 9 bases, in that order; junction bases with no gene match: 16. The CDR3 has 19 amino acids. CDR1 SGHTA and CDR2 FQGNSA come from the germline V gene. The chain's CDR3 is CASSSYQLGTSGRRAEQFF. The DNA for the CDR3 is TGTGCCAGCAGCTCATACCAGCTGGGGACTAGCGGGAGGAGGGCTGAGCAGTTCTTC.

The chain employs TRBV5-4 and TRBJ2-7; TRBD2 matches 13 bases. Germline V CDR1 and CDR2: SGHNT, YYREEE (reference sequence). The trim removed 4 bases at V and 3 bases at J, leaving 7 bases unmatched. The CDR3 covers 16 residues. The CDR3 sequence is CASSPTSGRAHYEQYF. The DNA for the CDR3 is TGTGCCAGCAGCCCTACTAGCGGGAGGGCCCACTACGAGCAGTACTTC.

The V and J genes are TRBV9 and TRBJ1-1, with D possibly being TRBD1 (6 bases). This CDR3 is 15 amino acids long. V lost 0 bases to trimming and J lost 1 base, with 10 bases between them. Per the germline V gene, CDR1 is SGDLS and CDR2 is YYNGEE. The CDR3 DNA reads TGTGCCAGCAGCGTAGATCCAGGGGCGAACACTGAAGCTTTCTTT. This sequence encodes CASSVDPGANTEAFF.

The chain combines TRBV5-6 with TRBJ2-3, with 11 bases that match TRBD2. Germline CDR1 and CDR2: SGHDT and YYEEEE. V dropped 3 bases and J dropped 6; count of bases not matched to a gene: 6. CDR3 length equals 15 residues. CDR3 sequence reads: CASSSLAGGPDTQYF. The CDR3 DNA follows: TGTGCCAGCAGCTCCTTAGCGGGAGGGCCTGATACGCAGTATTTT.

This clone was detected once. The rearrangement links TRBV29-1 to TRBJ2-5, with TRBD2 as a possible D gene (6 bases). Germline V lookup: CDR1 SQVTM, CDR2 ANQGSEA. Trimming took 7 bases from V and 3 from J, leaving 6 bases between them. The CDR3 runs to 10 residues. The CDR3 sequence: CSGGEETQYF. CDR3 nucleotides: TGCAGCGGCGGGGAAGAGACCCAGTACTTC.